This passage covers 2 T cell receptor beta chains from one sample sequenced in a study of sequential checkpoint blockade in melanoma. Stated treatment: randomized to nivolumab then ipilimumab (arm A) or the reverse (arm B). The assay was immunoSEQ multiplex PCR, and TCRdb's table has in-frame clones only and misses some. The table has 30,000 or so clones, around 88% seen once. The material was CD8+ T cells sorted from blood (inferred from file names), obtained from a patient given nivolumab and ipilimumab in sequence. The origin of the receptors is a human donor with melanoma.

V is TRBV6-4 and J is TRBJ1-1, with D unresolved. The germline CDR1 and CDR2 sequences are MRHNA and SNTAGT. The V gene lost 2 bases and the J gene lost 0 bases, with 4 bases spanning the gap. The CDR3 length is 13 residues. CDR3 DNA sequence: TGTGCCAGCAGTGACCAGGTGAACACTGAAGCTTTCTTT. Translated, it gives CASSDQVNTEAFF.

This clone came up once. The chain uses TRBV9 and TRBJ2-5; 12 bases are a match to TRBD1. There are 14 residues in the CDR3. V shed 3 bases, J shed 11 bases, and the junction held 8 bases outside the gene matches. Germline V CDR1 and CDR2: SGDLS, YYNGEE. This CDR3 is CASSAGTGGYAQYF. The CDR3 coding sequence is TGTGCCAGCAGCGCGGGGACAGGGGGCTATGCGCAGTACTTC. Combining the CDR3 with reference TRBV9 and TRBJ2-5 gives the whole variable domain DSGVTQTPKHLITATGQRVTLRCSPRSGDLSVYWYQQSLDQGLQFLIQYYNGEERAKGNILERFSAQQFPDLHSELNLSSLELGDSALYFCASSAGTGGYAQYFGPGTRLLVL.